The following is a TCR beta chain sequence with its context. What it recognizes is unknown. Once extracted for a subset, genomic DNA was divided evenly among several immunoSEQ plates. Assay: immunoSEQ multiplex PCR; the TCRdb copy retains only in-frame clones and omits some. The sample consists of fewer than 800,000 clones, around 90% of them appearing once. Terminally differentiated effector memory CD45RA+ cells were excluded from the naive CD8 cells, which were CD45RO-negative and positively selected for CCR7. Every one of the donors was a Caucasian adult that lived in Nashville, Tennessee. These data come from a study of shared clonotypes between healthy human individuals. As for the study in general: CD4 naive cells filled three plates per donor, CD4 memory three, CD8 naive two and CD8 memory one. Study-wide findings and caveats: The represented genetic and exposure-history diversity was limited by the small number of donors.

Per the germline V gene, CDR1 is WSHSY and CDR2 is SAAADI. The trim removed 8 bases at V and 1 base at J, leaving 5 bases unmatched. The CDR3 contains 13 residues. The chain has TRBV10-2 and TRBJ2-7, with 7 bases matching TRBD1. This clonotype originated in a man aged 25 to 45 in good health. The sequenced material came from naive CD8+ T cells sorted from blood. CDR3 sequence: CASLRGQSYEQYF. The DNA for the CDR3 is TGCGCCAGCCTCAGGGGACAGTCCTACGAGCAGTACTTC.